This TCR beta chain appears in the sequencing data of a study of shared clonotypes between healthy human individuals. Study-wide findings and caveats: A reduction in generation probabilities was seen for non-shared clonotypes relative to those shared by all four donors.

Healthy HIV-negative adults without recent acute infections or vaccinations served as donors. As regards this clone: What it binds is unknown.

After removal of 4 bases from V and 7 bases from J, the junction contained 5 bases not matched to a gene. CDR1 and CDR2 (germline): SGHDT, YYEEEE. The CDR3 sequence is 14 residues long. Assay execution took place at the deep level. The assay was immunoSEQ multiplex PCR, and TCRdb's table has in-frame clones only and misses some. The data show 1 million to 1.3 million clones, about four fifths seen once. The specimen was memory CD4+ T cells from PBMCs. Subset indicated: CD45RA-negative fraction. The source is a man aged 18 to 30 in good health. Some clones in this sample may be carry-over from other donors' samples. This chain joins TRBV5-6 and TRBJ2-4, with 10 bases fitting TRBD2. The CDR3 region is CASSDVTSGNIQYF. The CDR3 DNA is TGTGCCAGCAGCGATGTGACTAGCGGGAACATTCAGTACTTC.